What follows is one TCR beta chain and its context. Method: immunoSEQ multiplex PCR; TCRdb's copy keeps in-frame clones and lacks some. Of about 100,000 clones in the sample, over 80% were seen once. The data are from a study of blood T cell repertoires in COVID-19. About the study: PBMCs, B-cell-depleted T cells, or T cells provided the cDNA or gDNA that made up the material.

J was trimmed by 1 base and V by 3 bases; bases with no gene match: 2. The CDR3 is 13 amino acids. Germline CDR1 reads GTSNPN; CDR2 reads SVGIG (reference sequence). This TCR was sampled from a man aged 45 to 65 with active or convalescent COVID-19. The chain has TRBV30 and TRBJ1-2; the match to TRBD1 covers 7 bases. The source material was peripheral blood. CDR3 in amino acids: CAWRPGGNYGYTF. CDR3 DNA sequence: TGTGCCTGGAGGCCAGGGGGTAACTATGGCTACACCTTC.